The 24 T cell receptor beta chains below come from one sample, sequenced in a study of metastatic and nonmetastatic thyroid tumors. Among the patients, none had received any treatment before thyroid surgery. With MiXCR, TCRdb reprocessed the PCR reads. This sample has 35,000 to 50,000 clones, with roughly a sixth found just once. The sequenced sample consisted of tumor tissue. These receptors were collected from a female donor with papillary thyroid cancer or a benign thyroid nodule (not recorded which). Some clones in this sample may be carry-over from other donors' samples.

In DNA form, the CDR3 reads TGCAGTGCTAGTGGGGGGGACACAGATACTCGGTATTTT. Its translation: CSASGGDTDTRYF. This chain uses TRBV20-1 with TRBJ2-3; possibly TRBD2 for D (7 bases). The length of the CDR3 is 13 residues. Trimming pared 3 bases from V and 14 bases from J, leaving 21 bases between. CDR1 is DFQATT and CDR2 is SNEGSKA in the germline V gene (reference sequence).

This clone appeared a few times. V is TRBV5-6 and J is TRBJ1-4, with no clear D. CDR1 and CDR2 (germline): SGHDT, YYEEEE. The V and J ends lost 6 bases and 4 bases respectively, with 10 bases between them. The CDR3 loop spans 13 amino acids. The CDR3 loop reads CASTVGRNEKLFF. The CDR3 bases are TGTGCCAGCACCGTAGGACGTAATGAAAAACTGTTTTTT.

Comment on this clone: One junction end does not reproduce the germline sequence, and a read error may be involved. The CDR3 region is CASSLMTADQSYGYTF. The CDR3 nucleotides are TGTGCCAGCAGTTTAATGACGGCAGACCAAAGCTATGGCTACACATTC. This chain uses TRBV6-1 with TRBJ1-2; no clear D. Looked up from germline, CDR1 is MNHNS and CDR2 is SASEGT. The CDR3 sequence is 16 residues long.

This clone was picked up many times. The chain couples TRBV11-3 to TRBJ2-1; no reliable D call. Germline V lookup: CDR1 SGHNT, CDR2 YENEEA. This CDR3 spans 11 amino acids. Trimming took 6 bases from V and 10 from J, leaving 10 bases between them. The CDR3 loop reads CASRGRAEQFF. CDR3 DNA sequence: TGTGCCAGCAGAGGAAGAGCGGAGCAGTTCTTC.

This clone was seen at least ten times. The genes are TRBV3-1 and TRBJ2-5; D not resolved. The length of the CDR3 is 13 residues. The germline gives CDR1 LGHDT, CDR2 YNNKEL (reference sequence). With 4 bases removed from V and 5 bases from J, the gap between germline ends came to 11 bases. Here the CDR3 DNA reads TGTGCCAGCAGCCCAAGGACGCACGAGACCCAGTACTTC. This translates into CASSPRTHETQYF.

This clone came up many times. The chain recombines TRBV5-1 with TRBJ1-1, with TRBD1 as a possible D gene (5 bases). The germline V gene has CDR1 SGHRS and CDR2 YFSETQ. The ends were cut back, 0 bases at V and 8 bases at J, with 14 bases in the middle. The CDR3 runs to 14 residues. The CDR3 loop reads CASSLGGDGREAFF. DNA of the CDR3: TGCGCCAGCAGCTTGGGTGGGGACGGCCGAGAAGCTTTCTTT.

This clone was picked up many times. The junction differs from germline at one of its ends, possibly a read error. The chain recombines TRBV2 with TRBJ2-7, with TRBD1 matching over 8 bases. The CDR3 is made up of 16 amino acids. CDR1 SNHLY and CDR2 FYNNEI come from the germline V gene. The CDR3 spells CASSEIIGTGRSVLHF. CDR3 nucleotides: TGTGCCAGCAGTGAAATTATAGGGACAGGCCGATCGGTGTTGCACTTC.

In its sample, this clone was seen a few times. The CDR3, as DNA: TGCAGTGCTAGAGTCCGGGACAGGTCTCACAATGAGCAGTTCTTC. Amino acids: CSARVRDRSHNEQFF. This chain links TRBV20-1 with TRBJ2-1, with TRBD1 matching over 8 bases. Germline trimming cut 1 base from V and 5 bases from J; bases unmatched to any gene: 7. From germline, CDR1 is DFQATT and CDR2 SNEGSKA (reference sequence). CDR3 length equals 15 residues.

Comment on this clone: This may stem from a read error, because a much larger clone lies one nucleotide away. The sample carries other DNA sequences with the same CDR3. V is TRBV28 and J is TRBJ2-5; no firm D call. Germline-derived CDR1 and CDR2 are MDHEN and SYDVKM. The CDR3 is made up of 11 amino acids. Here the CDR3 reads CASRGQETQYF. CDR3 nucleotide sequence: TGTGCCAGCAGGGGCCAAGAGACCCAGTACTTT.

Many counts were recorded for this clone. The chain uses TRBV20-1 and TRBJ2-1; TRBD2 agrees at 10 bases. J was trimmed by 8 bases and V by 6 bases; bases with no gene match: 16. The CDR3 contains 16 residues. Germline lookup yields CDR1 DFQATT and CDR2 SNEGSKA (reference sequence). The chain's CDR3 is CSAILPSGRASDEQFF. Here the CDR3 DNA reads TGCAGTGCCATACTCCCGAGCGGGAGGGCCTCTGATGAGCAGTTCTTC.

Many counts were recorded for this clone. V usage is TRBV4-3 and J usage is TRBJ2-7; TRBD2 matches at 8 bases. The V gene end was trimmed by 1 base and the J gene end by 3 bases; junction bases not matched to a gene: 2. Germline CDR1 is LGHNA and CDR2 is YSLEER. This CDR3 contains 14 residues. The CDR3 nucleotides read TGCGCCAGCAGCCAAGCGAGCGGGGGCTACGAGCAGTACTTC. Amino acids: CASSQASGGYEQYF.

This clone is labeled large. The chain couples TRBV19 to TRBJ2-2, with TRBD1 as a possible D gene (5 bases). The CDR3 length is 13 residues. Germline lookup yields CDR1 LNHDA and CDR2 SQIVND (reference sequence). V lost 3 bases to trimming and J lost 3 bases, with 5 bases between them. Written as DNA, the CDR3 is TGTGCCAGTAGTATGGGGCACACCGGGGAGCTGTTTTTT. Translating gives CASSMGHTGELFF. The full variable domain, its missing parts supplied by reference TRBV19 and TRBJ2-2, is DGGITQSPKYLFRKEGQNVTLSCEQNLNHDAMYWYRQDPGQGLRLIYYSQIVNDFQKGDIAEGYSVSREKKESFPLTVTSAQKNPTAFYLCASSMGHTGELFFGEGSRLTVL.

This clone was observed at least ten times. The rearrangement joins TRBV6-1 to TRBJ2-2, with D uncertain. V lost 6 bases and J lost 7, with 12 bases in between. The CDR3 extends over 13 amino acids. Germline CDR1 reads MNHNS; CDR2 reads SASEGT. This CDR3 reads CASSKLRRGELFF. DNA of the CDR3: TGTGCCAGCAGCAAACTCAGGCGCGGGGAGCTGTTTTTT.

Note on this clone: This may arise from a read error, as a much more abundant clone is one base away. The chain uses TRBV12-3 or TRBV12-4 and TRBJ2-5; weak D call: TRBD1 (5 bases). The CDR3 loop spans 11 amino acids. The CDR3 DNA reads TGTGCCAGCAGTTTGACAGAGACCAAGTACTTC. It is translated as CASSLTETKYF.

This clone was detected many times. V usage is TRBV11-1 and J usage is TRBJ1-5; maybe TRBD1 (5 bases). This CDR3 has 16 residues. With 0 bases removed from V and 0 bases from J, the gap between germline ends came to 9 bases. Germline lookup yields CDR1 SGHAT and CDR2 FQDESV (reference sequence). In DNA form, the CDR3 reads TGTGCCAGCAGCTTAGCGGGGGGTCGTAGCAATCAGCCCCAGCATTTT. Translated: CASSLAGGRSNQPQHF.

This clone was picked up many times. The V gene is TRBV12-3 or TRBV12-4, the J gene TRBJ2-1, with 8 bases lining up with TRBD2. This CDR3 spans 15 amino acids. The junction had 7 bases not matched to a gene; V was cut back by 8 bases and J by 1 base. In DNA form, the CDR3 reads TGTGCCAGCGGTCCCCTAGCGGGTTCCTACAATGAGCAGTTCTTC. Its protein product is CASGPLAGSYNEQFF.

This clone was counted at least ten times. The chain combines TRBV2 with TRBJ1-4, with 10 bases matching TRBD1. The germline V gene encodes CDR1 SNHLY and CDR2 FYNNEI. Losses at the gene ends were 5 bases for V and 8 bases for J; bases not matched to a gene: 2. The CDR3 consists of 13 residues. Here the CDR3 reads CASSWDRGEKLFF. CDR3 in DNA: TGTGCCAGCAGTTGGGACAGGGGAGAAAAACTGTTTTTT.

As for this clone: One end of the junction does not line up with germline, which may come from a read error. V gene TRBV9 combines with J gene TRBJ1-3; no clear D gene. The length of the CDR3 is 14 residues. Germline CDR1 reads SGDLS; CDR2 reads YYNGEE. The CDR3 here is CASGVVQSGNTIYF. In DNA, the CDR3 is TGTGCCAGCGGCGTAGTACAATCTGGAAACACCATATATTTT.

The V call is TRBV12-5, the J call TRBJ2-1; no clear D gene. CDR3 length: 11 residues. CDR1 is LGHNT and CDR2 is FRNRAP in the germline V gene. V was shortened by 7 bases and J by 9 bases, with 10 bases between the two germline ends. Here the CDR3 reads CASDLEVEQFF. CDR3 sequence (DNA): TGTGCTAGTGACCTCGAGGTTGAGCAGTTCTTC.

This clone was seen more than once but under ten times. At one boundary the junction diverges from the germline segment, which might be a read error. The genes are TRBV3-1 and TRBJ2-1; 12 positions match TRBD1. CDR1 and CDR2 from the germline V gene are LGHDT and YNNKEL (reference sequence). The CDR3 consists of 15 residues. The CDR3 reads CASSQVWGTGGEQLF. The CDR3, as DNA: TGTGCCAGCAGCCAAGTCTGGGGGACAGGGGGCGAGCAGCTCTTC.

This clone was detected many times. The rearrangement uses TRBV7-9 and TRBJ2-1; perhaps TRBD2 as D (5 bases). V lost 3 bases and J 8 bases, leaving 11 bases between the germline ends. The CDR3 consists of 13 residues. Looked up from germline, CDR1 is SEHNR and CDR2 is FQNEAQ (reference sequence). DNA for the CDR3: TGTGCCAGCAGCTTGGCGGGTCTCCATGAGCAGTTCTTC. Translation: CASSLAGLHEQFF.

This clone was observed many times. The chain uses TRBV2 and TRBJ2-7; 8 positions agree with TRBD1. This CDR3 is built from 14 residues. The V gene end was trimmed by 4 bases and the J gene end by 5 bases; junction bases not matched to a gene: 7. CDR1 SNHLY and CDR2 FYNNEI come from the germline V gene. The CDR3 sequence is CASSVNRGVDEQYF. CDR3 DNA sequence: TGTGCCAGCAGTGTGAACAGGGGGGTAGACGAGCAGTACTTC.

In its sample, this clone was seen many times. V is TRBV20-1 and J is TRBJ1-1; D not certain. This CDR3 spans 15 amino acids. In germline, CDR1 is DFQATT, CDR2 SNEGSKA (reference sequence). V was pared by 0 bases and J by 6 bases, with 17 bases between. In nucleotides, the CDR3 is TGCAGTGCTAGAGAATTTACACGGTCAAACGCTGAAGCTTTCTTT. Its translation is CSAREFTRSNAEAFF.

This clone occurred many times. The CDR3 spells CASSQRIIGTGGFGANVLTF. The CDR3 coding sequence is TGCGCCAGCAGCCAACGTATTATAGGGACAGGGGGCTTTGGGGCCAACGTCCTGACTTTC. The chain couples TRBV4-1 to TRBJ2-6; 12 nucleotides agree with TRBD1. Germline-derived CDR1 and CDR2 are MGHRA and YSYEKL. The junction had 11 bases not matched to a gene; V was cut back by 2 bases and J by 3 bases. The CDR3 spans 20 residues.